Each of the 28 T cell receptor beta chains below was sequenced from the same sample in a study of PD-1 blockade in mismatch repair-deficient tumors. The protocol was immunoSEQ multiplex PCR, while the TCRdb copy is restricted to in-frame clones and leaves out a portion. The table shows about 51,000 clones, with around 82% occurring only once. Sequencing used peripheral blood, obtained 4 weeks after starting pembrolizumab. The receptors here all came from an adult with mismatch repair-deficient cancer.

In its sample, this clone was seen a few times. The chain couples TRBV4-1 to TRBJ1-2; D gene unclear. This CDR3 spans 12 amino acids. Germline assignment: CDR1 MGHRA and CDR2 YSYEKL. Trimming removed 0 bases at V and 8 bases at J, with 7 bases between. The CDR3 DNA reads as TGCGCCAGCAGCCAAGAAGGGTGGGGCTACACCTTC. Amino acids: CASSQEGWGYTF.

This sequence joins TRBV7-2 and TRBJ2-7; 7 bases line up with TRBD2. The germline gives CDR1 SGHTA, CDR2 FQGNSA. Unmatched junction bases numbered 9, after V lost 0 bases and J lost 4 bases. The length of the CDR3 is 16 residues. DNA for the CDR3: TGTGCCAGCAGCTTAGCATGGGAGGGAGGGTGGTACGAGCAGTACTTC. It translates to CASSLAWEGGWYEQYF.

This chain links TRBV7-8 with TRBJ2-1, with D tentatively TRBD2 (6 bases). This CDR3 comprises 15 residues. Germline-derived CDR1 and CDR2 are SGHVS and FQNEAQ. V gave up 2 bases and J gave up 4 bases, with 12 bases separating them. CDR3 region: CASSLSSDRYNEQFF. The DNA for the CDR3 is TGTGCCAGCAGCTTATCTAGCGACCGATACAATGAGCAGTTCTTC.

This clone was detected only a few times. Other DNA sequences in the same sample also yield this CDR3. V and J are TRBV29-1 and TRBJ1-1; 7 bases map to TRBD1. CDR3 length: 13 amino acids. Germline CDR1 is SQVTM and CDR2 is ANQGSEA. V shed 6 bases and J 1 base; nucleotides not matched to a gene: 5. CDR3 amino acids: CSVVRDRNTEAFF. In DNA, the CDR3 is TGCAGCGTCGTCCGGGACAGGAACACTGAAGCTTTCTTT.

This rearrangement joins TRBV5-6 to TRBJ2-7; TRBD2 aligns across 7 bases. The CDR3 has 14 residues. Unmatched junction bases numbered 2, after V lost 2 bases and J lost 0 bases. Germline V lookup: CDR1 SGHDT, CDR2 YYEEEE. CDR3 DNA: TGTGCCAGCAGCTTAGGCGGGGGCTCCTACGAGCAGTACTTC. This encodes CASSLGGGSYEQYF.

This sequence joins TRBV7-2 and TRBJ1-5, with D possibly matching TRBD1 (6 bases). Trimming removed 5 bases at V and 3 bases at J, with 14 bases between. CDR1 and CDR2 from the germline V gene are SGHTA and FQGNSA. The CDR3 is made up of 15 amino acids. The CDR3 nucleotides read TGTGCCAGCAGCGGGGGCCAGGAAATCAATCAGCCCCAGCATTTT. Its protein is CASSGGQEINQPQHF. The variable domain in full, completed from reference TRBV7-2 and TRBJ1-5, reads GAGVSQSPSNKVTEKGKDVELRCDPISGHTALYWYRQSLGQGLEFLIYFQGNSAPDKSGLPSDRFSAERTGGSVSTLTIQRTQQEDSAVYLCASSGGQEINQPQHFGDGTRLSIL.

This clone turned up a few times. DNA for the CDR3: TGTGCCAGCATCCCCCGGGGCACCGGGGAGCTGTTTTTT. It codes for CASIPRGTGELFF. This rearrangement joins TRBV28 to TRBJ2-2, with D maybe TRBD2 (5 bases). CDR3 length equals 13 residues. V was pared by 7 bases and J by 4 bases, with 10 bases between. Looked up from germline, CDR1 is MDHEN and CDR2 is SYDVKM.

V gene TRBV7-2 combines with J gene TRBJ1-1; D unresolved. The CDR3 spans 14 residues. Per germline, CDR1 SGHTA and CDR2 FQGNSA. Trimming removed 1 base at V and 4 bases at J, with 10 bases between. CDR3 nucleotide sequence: TGTGCCAGCAGCTTAGGGACTCAGGCCACTGAAGCTTTCTTT. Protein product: CASSLGTQATEAFF.

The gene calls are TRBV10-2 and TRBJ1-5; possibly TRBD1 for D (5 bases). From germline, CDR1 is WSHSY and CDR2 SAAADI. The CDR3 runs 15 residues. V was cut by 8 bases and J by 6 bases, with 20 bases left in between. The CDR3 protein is CASAPSRGEGQPQHF. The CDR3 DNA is TGCGCCAGCGCCCCGAGTAGGGGCGAGGGTCAGCCCCAGCATTTT.

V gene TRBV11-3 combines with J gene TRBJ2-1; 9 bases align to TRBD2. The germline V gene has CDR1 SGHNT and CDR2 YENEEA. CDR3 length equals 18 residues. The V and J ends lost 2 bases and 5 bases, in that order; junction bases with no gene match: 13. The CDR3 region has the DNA TGTGCCAGCAGCTTATTTATATTTGGGACTAGCTACCACAATGAGCAGTTCTTC. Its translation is CASSLFIFGTSYHNEQFF.

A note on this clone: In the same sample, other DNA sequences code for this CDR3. In nucleotides, the CDR3 is TGTGCCAGCAGCTTAGGGACGGATACGCAGTATTTT. Translation: CASSLGTDTQYF. This sequence joins TRBV11-2 and TRBJ2-3; no definite D call. Deletions cut 1 base from V and 6 bases from J, with 5 bases between. Per the germline V gene, CDR1 is SGHAT and CDR2 is FQNNGV. The CDR3 is made up of 12 amino acids.

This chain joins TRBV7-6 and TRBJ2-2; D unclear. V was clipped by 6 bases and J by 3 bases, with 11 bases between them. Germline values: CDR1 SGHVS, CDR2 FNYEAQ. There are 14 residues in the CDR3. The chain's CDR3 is CASRFNRDTGELFF. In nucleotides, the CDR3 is TGTGCCAGCAGATTTAATAGGGACACCGGGGAGCTGTTTTTT. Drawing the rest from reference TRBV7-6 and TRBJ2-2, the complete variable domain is GAGVSQSPRYKVTKRGQDVALRCDPISGHVSLYWYRQALGQGPEFLTYFNYEAQQDKSGLPNDRFSAERPEGSISTLTIQRTEQRDSAMYRCASRFNRDTGELFFGEGSRLTVL.

DNA of the CDR3: TGTGCCAGCAGCTCCGGACAGGGTAACATTCAGTACTTC. Protein product: CASSSGQGNIQYF. V is TRBV11-3 and J is TRBJ2-4; TRBD1 aligns across 8 bases. Germline values: CDR1 SGHNT, CDR2 YENEEA. This CDR3 spans 13 amino acids. Unmatched junction bases numbered 3, after V lost 4 bases and J lost 7 bases.

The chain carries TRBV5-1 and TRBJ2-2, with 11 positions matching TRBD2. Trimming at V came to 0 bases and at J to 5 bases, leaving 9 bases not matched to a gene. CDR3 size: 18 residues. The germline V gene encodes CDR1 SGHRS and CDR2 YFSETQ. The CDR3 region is CASSLALTSGSRTGELFF. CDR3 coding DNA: TGCGCCAGCAGCTTGGCCCTTACTAGCGGGAGTCGAACCGGGGAGCTGTTTTTT.

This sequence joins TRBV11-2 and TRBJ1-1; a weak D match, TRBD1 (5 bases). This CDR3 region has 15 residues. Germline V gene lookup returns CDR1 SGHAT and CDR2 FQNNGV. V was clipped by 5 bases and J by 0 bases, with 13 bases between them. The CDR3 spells CASSRQTVLNTEAFF. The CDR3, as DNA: TGTGCCAGCAGCCGCCAGACAGTACTGAACACTGAAGCTTTCTTT.

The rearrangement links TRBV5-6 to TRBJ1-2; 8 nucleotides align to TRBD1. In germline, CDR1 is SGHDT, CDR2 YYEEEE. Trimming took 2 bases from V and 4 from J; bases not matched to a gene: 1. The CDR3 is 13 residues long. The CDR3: CASSLGTGYGYTF. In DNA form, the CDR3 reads TGTGCCAGCAGCTTAGGGACAGGCTATGGCTACACCTTC.

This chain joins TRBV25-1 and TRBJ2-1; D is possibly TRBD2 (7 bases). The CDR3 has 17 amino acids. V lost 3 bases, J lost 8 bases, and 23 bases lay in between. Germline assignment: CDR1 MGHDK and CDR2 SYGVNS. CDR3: CASSEPLGKRDKDEQFF. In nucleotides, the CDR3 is TGTGCCAGCAGTGAGCCCCTCGGGAAGCGGGACAAGGATGAGCAGTTCTTC.

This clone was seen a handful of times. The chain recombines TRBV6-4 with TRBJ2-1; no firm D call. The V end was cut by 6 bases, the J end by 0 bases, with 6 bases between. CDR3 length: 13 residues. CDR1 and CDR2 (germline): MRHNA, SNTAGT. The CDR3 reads CASRGDSYNEQFF. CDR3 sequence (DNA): TGTGCCAGCAGGGGCGACTCCTACAATGAGCAGTTCTTC.

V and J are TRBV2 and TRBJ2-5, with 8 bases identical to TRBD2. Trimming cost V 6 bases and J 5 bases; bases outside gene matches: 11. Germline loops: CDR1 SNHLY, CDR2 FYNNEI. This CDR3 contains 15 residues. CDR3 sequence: CASSSRSGGGETQYF. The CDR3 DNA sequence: TGTGCCAGCAGCTCGAGGTCGGGAGGGGGGGAGACCCAGTACTTC.

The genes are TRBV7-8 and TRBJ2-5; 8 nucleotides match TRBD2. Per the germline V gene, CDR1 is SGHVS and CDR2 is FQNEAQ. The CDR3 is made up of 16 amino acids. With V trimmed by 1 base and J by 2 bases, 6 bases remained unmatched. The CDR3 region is CASSLDSLAVQETQYF. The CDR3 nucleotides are TGTGCCAGCAGCTTAGACTCACTAGCGGTTCAAGAGACCCAGTACTTC. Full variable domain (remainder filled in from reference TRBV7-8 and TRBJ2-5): GAGVSQSPRYKVAKRGQDVALRCDPISGHVSLFWYQQALGQGPEFLTYFQNEAQLDKSGLPSDRFFAERPEGSVSTLKIQRTQQEDSAVYLCASSLDSLAVQETQYFGPGTRLLVL.

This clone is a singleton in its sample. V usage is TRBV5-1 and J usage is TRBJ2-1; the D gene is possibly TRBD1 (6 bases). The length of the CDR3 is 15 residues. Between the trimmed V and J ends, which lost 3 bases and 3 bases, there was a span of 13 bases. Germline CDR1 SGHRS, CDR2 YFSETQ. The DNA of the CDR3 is TGCGCCAGCAGCTCCAGGGGATATGGCTACAATGAGCAGTTCTTC. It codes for CASSSRGYGYNEQFF.

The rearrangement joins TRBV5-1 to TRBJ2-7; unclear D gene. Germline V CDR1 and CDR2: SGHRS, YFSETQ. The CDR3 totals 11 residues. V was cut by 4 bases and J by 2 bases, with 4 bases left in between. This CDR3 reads CASSVTYEQYF. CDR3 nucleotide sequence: TGCGCCAGCAGCGTAACCTACGAGCAGTACTTC.

The CDR3 bases are TGTGCCAGTAGGCCTAGACAGGGATGGTCTGAAGCTTTCTTT. As protein: CASRPRQGWSEAFF. The rearrangement links TRBV19 to TRBJ1-1; 7 bases align to TRBD1. With V trimmed by 6 bases and J by 6 bases, 10 bases remained unmatched. Germline V CDR1 and CDR2: LNHDA, SQIVND (reference sequence). CDR3 length equals 14 residues.

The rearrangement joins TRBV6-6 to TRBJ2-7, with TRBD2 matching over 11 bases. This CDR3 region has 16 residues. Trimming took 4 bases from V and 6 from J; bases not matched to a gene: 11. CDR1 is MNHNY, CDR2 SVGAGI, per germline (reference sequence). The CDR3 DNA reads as TGTGCCAGCAGTTTTACCGGGACTAGCGGCGGCGGCGAGCAGTACTTC. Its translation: CASSFTGTSGGGEQYF.

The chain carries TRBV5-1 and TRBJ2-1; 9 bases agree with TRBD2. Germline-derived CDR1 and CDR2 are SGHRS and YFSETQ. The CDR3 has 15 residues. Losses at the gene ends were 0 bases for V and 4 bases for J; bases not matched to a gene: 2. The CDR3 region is CASSLGLADYNEQFF. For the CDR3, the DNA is TGCGCCAGCAGCTTGGGACTAGCGGATTACAATGAGCAGTTCTTC.

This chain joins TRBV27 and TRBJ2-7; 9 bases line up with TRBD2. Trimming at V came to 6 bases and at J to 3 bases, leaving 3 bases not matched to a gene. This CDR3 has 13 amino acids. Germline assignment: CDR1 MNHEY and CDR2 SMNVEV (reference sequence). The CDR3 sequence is CASRLTSGYEQYF. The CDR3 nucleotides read TGTGCCAGCAGATTGACTAGCGGCTACGAGCAGTACTTC.

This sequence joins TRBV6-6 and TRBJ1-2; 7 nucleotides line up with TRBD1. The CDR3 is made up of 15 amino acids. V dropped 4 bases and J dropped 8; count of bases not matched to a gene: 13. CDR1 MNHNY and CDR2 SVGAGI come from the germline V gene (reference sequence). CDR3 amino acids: CASSFSPRDRSGYTF. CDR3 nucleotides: TGTGCCAGCAGTTTCAGTCCCCGGGACAGAAGCGGCTACACCTTC.

The CDR3 loop reads CASSPGQGYYNEQFF. The CDR3 DNA is TGTGCCAGCTCACCCGGGCAGGGATACTACAATGAGCAGTTCTTC. The chain couples TRBV18 to TRBJ2-1, with TRBD1 as a possible D gene (5 bases). CDR1 KGHSH and CDR2 LQKENI come from the germline V gene. The CDR3 is 15 amino acids. Trimming took 3 bases from V and 3 from J, leaving 12 bases between them.